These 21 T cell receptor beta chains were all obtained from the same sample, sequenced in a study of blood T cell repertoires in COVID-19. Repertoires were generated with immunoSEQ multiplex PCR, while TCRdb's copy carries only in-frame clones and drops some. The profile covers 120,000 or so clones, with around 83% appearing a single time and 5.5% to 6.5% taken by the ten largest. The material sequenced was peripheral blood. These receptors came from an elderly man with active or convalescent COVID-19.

The CDR3 sequence: CASSHPGQINYEQYF. In DNA, the CDR3 is TGTGCCAGCAGTCACCCGGGACAGATTAACTACGAGCAGTACTTC. The genes are TRBV3-1 (or the pseudogene TRBV3-2) and TRBJ2-7, with TRBD1 identical over 7 bases. From germline, CDR1 is LGHDT and CDR2 YNNKEL (reference sequence). The CDR3 consists of 15 residues. The V and J ends lost 6 bases and 3 bases, in that order; junction bases with no gene match: 11.

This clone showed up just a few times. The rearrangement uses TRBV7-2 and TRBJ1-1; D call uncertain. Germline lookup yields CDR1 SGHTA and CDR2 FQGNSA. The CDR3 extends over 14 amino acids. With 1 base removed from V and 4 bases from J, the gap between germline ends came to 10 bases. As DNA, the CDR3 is TGTGCCAGCAGCTTAGGGAGGGTTAGCACTGAAGCTTTCTTT. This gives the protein CASSLGRVSTEAFF.

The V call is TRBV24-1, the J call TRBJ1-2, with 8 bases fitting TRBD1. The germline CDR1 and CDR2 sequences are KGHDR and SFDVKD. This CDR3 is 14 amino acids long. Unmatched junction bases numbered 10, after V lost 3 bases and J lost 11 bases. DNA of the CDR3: TGTGCCACCAGTGATGTGGACAGGGTGTCCGGGTACACCTTC. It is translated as CATSDVDRVSGYTF.

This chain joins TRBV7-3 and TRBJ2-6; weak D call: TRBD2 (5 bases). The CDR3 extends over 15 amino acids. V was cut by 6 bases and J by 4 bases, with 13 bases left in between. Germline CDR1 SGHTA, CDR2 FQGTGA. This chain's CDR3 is CASSMRGYGANVLTF. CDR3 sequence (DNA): TGTGCCAGCAGTATGAGAGGGTACGGGGCCAACGTCCTGACTTTC.

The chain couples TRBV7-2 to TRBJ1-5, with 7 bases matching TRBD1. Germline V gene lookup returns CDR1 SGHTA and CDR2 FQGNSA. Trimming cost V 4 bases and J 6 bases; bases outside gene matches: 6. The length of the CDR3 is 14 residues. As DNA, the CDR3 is TGTGCCAGCAGCTCCAGACAGGGCGTTCAGCCCCAGCATTTT. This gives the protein CASSSRQGVQPQHF. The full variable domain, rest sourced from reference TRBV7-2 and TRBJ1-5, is GAGVSQSPSNKVTEKGKDVELRCDPISGHTALYWYRQSLGQGLEFLIYFQGNSAPDKSGLPSDRFSAERTGGSVSTLTIQRTQQEDSAVYLCASSSRQGVQPQHFGDGTRLSIL.

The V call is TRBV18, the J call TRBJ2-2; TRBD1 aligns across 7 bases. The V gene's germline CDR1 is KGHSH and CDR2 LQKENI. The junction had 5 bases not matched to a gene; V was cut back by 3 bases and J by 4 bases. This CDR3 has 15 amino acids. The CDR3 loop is CASSPGQTSTGELFF. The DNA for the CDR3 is TGTGCCAGCTCACCGGGACAGACTTCCACCGGGGAGCTGTTTTTT.

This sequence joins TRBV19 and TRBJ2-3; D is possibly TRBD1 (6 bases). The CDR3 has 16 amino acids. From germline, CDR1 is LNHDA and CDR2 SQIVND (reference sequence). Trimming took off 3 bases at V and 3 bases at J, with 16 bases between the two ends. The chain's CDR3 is CASSMGQGLGTDTQYF. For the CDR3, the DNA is TGTGCCAGTAGTATGGGGCAGGGGTTAGGGACAGATACGCAGTATTTT.

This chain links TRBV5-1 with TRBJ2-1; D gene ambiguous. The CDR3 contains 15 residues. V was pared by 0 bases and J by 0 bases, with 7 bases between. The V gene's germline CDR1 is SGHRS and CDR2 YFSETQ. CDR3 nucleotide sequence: TGCGCCAGCAGCTTGGGATGGAGCTCCTACAATGAGCAGTTCTTC. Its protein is CASSLGWSSYNEQFF. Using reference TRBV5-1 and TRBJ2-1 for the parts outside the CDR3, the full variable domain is KAGVTQTPRYLIKTRGQQVTLSCSPISGHRSVSWYQQTPGQGLQFLFEYFSETQRNKGNFPGRFSGRQFSNSRSEMNVSTLELGDSALYLCASSLGWSSYNEQFFGPGTRLTVL.

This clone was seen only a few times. DNA for the CDR3: TGTGCCTTCTCCCAGGACACCACCTCAAATTCACCCCTCCACTTT. Its translation is CAFSQDTTSNSPLHF. The V and J genes are TRBV2 and TRBJ1-6; D possibly corresponds to TRBD1 (5 bases). The CDR3 extends over 15 amino acids. Germline CDR1 and CDR2: SNHLY and FYNNEI. V shed 11 bases and J shed 7 bases, with 21 bases lying between them.

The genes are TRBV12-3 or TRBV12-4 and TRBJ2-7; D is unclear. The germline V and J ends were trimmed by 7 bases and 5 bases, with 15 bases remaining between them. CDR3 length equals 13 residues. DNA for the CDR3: TGTGCCAGCAAGAACGACTTGAGCGACGAGCAGTACTTC. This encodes CASKNDLSDEQYF.

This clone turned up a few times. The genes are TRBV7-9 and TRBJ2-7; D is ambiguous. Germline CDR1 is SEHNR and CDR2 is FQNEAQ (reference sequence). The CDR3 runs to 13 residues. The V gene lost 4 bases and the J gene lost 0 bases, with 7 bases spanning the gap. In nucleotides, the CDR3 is TGTGCCAGCAGCTCTACTCTCTCCTACGAGCAGTACTTC. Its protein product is CASSSTLSYEQYF.

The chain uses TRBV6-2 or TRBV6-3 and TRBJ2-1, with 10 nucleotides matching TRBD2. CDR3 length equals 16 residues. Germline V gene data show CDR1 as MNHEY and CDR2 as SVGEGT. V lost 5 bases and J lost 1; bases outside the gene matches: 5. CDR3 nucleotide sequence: TGTGCCAGCAGTACCTTACTAGCGGGGTCCTACAATGAGCAGTTCTTC. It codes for CASSTLLAGSYNEQFF.

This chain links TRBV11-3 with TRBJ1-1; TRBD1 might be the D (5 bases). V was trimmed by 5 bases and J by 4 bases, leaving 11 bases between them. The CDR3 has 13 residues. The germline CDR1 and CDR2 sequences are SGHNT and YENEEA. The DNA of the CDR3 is TGTGCCAGCAGCCCAGAAGGGGCCACTGAAGCTTTCTTT. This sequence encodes CASSPEGATEAFF.

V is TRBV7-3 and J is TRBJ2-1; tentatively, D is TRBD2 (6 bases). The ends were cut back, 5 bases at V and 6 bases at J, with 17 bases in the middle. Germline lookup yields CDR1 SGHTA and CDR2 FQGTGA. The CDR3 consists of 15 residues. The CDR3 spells CASSPRTIPGNEQFF. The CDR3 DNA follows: TGTGCCAGCAGCCCTCGGACTATCCCCGGCAATGAGCAGTTCTTC. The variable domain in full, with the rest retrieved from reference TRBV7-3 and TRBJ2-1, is GAGVSQTPSNKVTEKGKYVELRCDPISGHTALYWYRQSLGQGPEFLIYFQGTGAADDSGLPNDRFFAVRPEGSVSTLKIQRTERGDSAVYLCASSPRTIPGNEQFFGPGTRLTVL.

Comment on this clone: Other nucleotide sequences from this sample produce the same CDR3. The DNA for the CDR3 is TGTGCCAGCAGTGGACAGGGTAATTCACCCCTCCACTTT. Residues: CASSGQGNSPLHF. The gene calls are TRBV12-3 or TRBV12-4 and TRBJ1-6, with 8 bases matching TRBD1. The CDR3 is 13 amino acids. V shed 5 bases, J shed 6 bases, and the junction held 0 bases outside the gene matches.

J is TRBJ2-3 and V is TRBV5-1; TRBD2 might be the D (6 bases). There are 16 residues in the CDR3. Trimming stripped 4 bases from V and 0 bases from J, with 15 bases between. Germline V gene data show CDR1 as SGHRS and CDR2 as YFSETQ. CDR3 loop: CASSEGAGISTDTQYF. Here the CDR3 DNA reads TGCGCCAGCAGCGAAGGGGCGGGAATAAGCACAGATACGCAGTATTTT.

CDR3 in amino acids: CASATGGTSPLHF. The CDR3 coding sequence is TGTGCCAGTGCTACAGGGGGCACCTCACCCCTCCACTTT. The chain couples TRBV2 to TRBJ1-6; 9 bases are shared with TRBD1. Germline V gives CDR1 SNHLY, CDR2 FYNNEI. The V segment lost 9 bases and the J segment 10 bases; nucleotides outside the gene matches: 7. The CDR3 extends over 13 amino acids.

CDR3 nucleotides: TGTGCCAGCAGTCCATCCAGGACTGCGAGCTCCTATAATTCACCCCTCCACTTT. This gives the protein CASSPSRTASSYNSPLHF. This chain connects TRBV2 to TRBJ1-6; D is undetermined. V shed 5 bases and J shed 0 bases, with 17 bases lying between them. The CDR3 extends over 18 amino acids. Per the germline V gene, CDR1 is SNHLY and CDR2 is FYNNEI.

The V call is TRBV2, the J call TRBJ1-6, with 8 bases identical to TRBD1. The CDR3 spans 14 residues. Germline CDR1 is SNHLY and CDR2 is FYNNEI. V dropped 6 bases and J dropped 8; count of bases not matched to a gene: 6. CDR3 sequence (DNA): TGTGCCAGCAGGGAGGGACAGGCATATTCACCCCTCCACTTT. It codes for CASREGQAYSPLHF. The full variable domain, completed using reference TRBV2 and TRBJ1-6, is EPEVTQTPSHQVTQMGQEVILRCVPISNHLYFYWYRQILGQKVEFLVSFYNNEISEKSEIFDDQFSVERPDGSNFTLKIRSTKLEDSAMYFCASREGQAYSPLHFGNGTRLTVT.

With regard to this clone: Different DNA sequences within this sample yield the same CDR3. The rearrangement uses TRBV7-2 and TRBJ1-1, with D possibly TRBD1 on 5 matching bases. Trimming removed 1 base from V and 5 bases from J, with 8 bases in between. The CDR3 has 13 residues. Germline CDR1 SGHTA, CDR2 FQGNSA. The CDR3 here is CASSLGQGTEAFF. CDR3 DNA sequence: TGTGCCAGCAGCTTAGGTCAGGGAACTGAAGCTTTCTTT.

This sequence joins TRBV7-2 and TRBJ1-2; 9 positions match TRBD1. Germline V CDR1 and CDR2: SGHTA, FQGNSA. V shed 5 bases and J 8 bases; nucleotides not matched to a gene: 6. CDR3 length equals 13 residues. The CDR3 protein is CASSPGQGGGYTF. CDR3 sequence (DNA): TGTGCCAGCAGCCCGGGACAGGGTGGCGGCTACACCTTC.